The TCR beta chain described here comes from a study of shared clonotypes between healthy human individuals. Findings of the study overall: Rarefaction curves obtained for sorted subsets showed sequencing incomplete despite large depth. Genetic and exposure-history diversity was limited by the small donor number.

Germline CDR1 is MDHEN and CDR2 is SYDVKM. This CDR3 spans 14 amino acids. TCRdb keeps only in-frame clones here, not all; method: immunoSEQ multiplex PCR. The repertoire holds roughly 1 million clones, with around 76% as singletons. As to this clone: As yet, its antigen is unknown.

The source material was memory CD4+ T cells sorted from blood. Subset reported: CD45RA-negative fraction. The chain joins TRBV28 to TRBJ1-1; D not certain. This clonotype was sampled from a man in his late teens or twenties in good health. Here the CDR3 DNA reads TGTGAGAGTCGCAAGGGAGACATGAACACTGAAGCTTTCTTT. Protein: CESRKGDMNTEAFF.